This T cell receptor beta chain came from a study of cytomegalovirus exposure and HLA in healthy donors. Per the germline V gene, CDR1 is MNHEY and CDR2 is SVGAGI. The CDR3 totals 11 residues. V was clipped by 6 bases and J by 0 bases, with 2 bases between them. This clone was detected a few times. In the PCR, 60 Vbeta and 13 Jbeta primers were used. This table comes from immunoSEQ multiplex PCR, and its TCRdb copy is limited to in-frame clones, with some not included. The sample carries about 120,000 clones, roughly 69% recorded once. The rearrangement uses TRBV6-5 and TRBJ1-1, with no clear D. The clonotype comes from a woman between 40 and 50 years old in good health and CMV-seropositive. Sequenced material: PBMCs. The CDR3 sequence is CASSMNTEAFF. The CDR3, as DNA: TGTGCCAGCAGCATGAACACTGAAGCTTTCTTT.